This T cell receptor (beta chain) was observed in a study of blood T cells in healthy people across ages. PCR was performed a second time for roughly 7 to 11 cycles using a sample-barcoded 5' primer and a J-beta primer mix. TCRdb called the 5' RACE reads again in MiXCR, with one record for every CDR3 protein. The sample lists fewer than 2 million distinct CDR3 sequences; around 42% were seen once. To note about this clonotype: Its specificity is not known. An end of the junction differs from the germline gene, which may be a read error.

The germline CDR1 and CDR2 sequences are SGHTA and FQGNSA. The CDR3 spans 15 residues. Whole-study findings and limits: A roughly linear age-dependent decrease characterized TCR beta diversity per million T cells.

This chain connects TRBV7-2 to TRBJ2-1; D perhaps matches TRBD2 (6 bases). This clonotype was sampled from a human donor in good health. The sequenced sample was blood. CDR3 nucleotides: TGCGCCAGCAGCCAGTTGGAGGGCTCGTACAATGAGCAGTTCTTC. It encodes CASSQLEGSYNEQFF.